This T cell receptor beta chain was recorded in a study of blood T cell repertoires in COVID-19. Study summary: Collection of acute and convalescent COVID-19 samples took place in the United States, Italy and Spain.

This CDR3 has 14 residues. V shed 5 bases and J shed 6 bases, with 17 bases lying between them. Per germline, CDR1 SGHRS and CDR2 YFSETQ. Produced via immunoSEQ multiplex PCR; TCRdb's table is partial and in-frame only. In the table there are roughly 430,000 clones, over 75% of which are singletons. Those who participated ranged in age from roughly 18 to 89 years and resided in roughly 26 US areas. Clinical histories supplied by participants themselves formed the basis of cohort assignment. This chain links TRBV5-1 with TRBJ1-2; D remains unclear. The clonotype originates from a woman between 40 and 50 years old with acute COVID-19. Sequencing was performed on PBMCs or T cells enriched from blood (not recorded which). CDR3 DNA sequence: TGCGCCAGCAGTCCCGGGAGAGCCTATGATGGCTACACCTTC. Its translation is CASSPGRAYDGYTF.